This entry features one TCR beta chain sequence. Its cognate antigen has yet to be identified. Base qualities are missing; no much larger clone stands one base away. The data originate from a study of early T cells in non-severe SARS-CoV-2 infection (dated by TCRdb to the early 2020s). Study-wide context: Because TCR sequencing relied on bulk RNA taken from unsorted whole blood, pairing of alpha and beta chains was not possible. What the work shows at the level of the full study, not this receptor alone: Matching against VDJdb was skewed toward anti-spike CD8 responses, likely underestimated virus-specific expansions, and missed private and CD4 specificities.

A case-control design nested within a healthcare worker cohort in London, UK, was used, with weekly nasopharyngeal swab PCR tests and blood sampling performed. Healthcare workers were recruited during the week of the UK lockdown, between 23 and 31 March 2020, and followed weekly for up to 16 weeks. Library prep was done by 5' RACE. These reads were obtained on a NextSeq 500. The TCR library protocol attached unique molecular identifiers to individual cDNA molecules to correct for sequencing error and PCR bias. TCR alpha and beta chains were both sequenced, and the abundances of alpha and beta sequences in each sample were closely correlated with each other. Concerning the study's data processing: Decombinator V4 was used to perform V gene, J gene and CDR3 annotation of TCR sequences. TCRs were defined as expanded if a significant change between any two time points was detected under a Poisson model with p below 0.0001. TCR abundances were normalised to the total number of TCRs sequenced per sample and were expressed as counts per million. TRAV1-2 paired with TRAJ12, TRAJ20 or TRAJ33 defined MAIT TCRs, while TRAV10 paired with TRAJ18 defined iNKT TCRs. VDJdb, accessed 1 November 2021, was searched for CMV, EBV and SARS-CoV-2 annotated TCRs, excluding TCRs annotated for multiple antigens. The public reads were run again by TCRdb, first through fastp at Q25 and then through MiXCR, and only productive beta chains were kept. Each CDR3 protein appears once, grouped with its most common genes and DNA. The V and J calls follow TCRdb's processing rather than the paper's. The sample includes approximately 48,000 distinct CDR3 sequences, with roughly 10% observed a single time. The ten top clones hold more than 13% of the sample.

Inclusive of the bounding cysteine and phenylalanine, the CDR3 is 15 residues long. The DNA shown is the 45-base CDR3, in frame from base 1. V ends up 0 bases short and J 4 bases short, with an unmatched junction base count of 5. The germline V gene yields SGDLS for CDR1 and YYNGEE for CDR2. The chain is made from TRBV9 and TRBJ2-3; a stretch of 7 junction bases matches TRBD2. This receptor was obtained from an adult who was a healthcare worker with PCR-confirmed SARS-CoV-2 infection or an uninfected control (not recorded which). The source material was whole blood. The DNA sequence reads TGTGCCAGCAGCGTAGGCGGGAGTAGAGCAGATACGCAGTATTTT. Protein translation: CASSVGGSRADTQYF.